This T cell receptor beta chain appears in the sequencing data of a study of response to subunit inactivated influenza vaccine. MiXCR, applied by TCRdb to the RT-PCR reads, yields one record per CDR3 protein. Of some 550,000 distinct CDR3 sequences listed, around a quarter are singletons. Trimming took 1 base from V and 0 from J; bases not matched to a gene: 4. CDR3 length equals 18 residues. The germline CDR1 and CDR2 sequences are SGHAT and FQDESV (reference sequence). In addition, the sample was reused for a study of T cells expressing NK-cell markers. From that report: A 5'RACE template switching approach incorporating UMIs was used to make TCR beta cDNA. Sorting was restricted to alpha-beta TCR T cells by an anti-gamma-delta TCR antibody in several experiments. Topping the CD3+CD56-NKG2C+ fraction as well were these clonotypes, in a handful of donors.

The chain couples TRBV11-1 to TRBJ2-1; TRBD2 aligns across 12 bases. The TCR was taken from a man between 50 and 59 years old who received an inactivated influenza vaccine. This specimen consisted of CD4+ T cells sorted from PBMCs, obtained 11 to 12 days after vaccination. This CDR3 reads CASSLERTSGVSYNEQFF. Here the CDR3 DNA reads TGTGCCAGCAGCTTAGAAAGGACTAGCGGGGTCTCCTACAATGAGCAGTTCTTC.